This T cell receptor beta chain was captured in a study of T-cell reconstitution after alpha-beta-depleted transplantation in children. This sample's TCRbeta library carried unique molecular identifier barcodes. TCRdb redid the calling of the PCR reads with MiXCR, one entry per CDR3 protein. The table includes a few hundred thousand distinct CDR3 sequences, about 26% detected once. The origin of this receptor is a girl aged 2 to 10 with Fanconi anemia, due to receive a stem cell transplant. The sequences come from PBMCs, collected before TCRalphabeta/CD19-depleted stem cell transplant.

The CDR3 loop reads CASSSLLTNTGELFF. Written as DNA, the CDR3 is TGCGCCAGCAGCTCCCTACTTACGAACACCGGGGAGCTGTTTTTT. V and J are TRBV5-1 and TRBJ2-2; D gene ambiguous. The CDR3 sequence is 15 residues long. Germline CDR1 and CDR2: SGHRS and YFSETQ. V was clipped by 3 bases and J by 0 bases, with 9 bases between them.